The sample holds a few counts of the clone carrying this T cell receptor beta chain. This sample was included in a study of patients and donors after allogeneic stem cell transplantation. TCRdb re-called the RT-PCR reads with MiXCR, one entry per CDR3 protein. The sample has around 240,000 distinct CDR3 sequences, approximately 14% seen once. The CDR3 contains 15 residues. V lost 0 bases to trimming and J lost 5 bases, with 14 bases between them. CDR1 is SGHNT, CDR2 YYREEE, per germline (reference sequence). V usage is TRBV5-4 and J usage is TRBJ1-2, with a possible D match to TRBD1 (6 bases). This clonotype was obtained from a human donor who was either an allogeneic HSCT recipient or a stem cell or donor lymphocyte infusion donor (not recorded which). It is not recorded whose cells these are; they may come from a transplant donor. The sequenced sample consisted of blood, either unsorted or a sorted T cell fraction (not recorded which). The CDR3, as DNA: TGTGCCAGCAGCTTGGAGGGGCCAGGGGCTTATGGCTACACCTTC. It specifies CASSLEGPGAYGYTF. Together with reference TRBV5-4 and TRBJ1-2, the CDR3 gives the full variable domain: ETGVTQSPTHLIKTRGQQVTLRCSSQSGHNTVSWYQQALGQGPQFIFQYYREEENGRGNFPPRFSGLQFPNYSSELNVNALELDDSALYLCASSLEGPGAYGYTFGSGTRLTVV.